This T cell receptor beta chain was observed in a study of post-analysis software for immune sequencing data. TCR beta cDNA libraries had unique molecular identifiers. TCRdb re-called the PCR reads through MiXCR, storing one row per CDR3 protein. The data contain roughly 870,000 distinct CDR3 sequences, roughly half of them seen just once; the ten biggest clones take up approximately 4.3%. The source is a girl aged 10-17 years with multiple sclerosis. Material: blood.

The CDR3 DNA is TGTGCCAGCAGTTTTAGGACAGGCCAAGAGACCCAGTACTTC. It codes for CASSFRTGQETQYF. V is TRBV12-3 or TRBV12-4 and J is TRBJ2-5, with 7 bases that match TRBD1. V lost 3 bases, J lost 1 base, and 2 bases stayed unmatched. The CDR3 consists of 14 residues.